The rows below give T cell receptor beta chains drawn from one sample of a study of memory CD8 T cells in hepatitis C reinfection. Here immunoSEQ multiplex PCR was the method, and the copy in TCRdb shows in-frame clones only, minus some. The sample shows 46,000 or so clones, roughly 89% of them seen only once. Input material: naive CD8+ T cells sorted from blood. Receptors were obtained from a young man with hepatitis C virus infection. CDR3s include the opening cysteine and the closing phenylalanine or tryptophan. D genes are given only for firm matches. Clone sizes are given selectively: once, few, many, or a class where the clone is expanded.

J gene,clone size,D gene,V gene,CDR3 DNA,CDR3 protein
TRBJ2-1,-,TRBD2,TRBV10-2,TGCGCCAGCAGCCCCCCACCGGGACGGGAGGAGTTCTTC,CASSPPPGREEFF
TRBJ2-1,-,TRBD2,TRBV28,TGTGCCAGCAGTTTCGGACTAGCGGGGGGGAGCTCCTACAATGAGCAGTTCTTC,CASSFGLAGGSSYNEQFF
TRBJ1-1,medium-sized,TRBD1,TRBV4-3,TGCGCCAGCAGCCAAGATTGGCAGGGGGGAACTGAAGCTTTCTTT,CASSQDWQGGTEAFF
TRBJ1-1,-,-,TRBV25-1,TGTGCCACCAGGGACGCGGGGAACACTGAAGCTTTCTTT,CATRDAGNTEAFF
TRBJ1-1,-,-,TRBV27,TGTGCCAGCTCAACCGCGGGGGAGACGAACACTGAAGCTTTCTTT,CASSTAGETNTEAFF
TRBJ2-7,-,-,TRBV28,TGTGCCAGCAGTCTCCCGCCCCTACGAGGGAGCGAGCAGTACTTC,CASSLPPLRGSEQYF
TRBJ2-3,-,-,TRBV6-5,TGTGCCAGCAGTTTTCTCGGGTCCACAGATACGCAGTATTTT,CASSFLGSTDTQYF
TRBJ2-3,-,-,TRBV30,TGTGCCTGGACTGCAGTGGATACGCAGTATTTT,CAWTAVDTQYF
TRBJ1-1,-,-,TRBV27,TGTGCCAGCAGTTTTGGACTTCTGAACACTGAAACTTTCTTT,CASSFGLLNTETFF
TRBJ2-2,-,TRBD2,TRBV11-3,TGTGCCAGCAGCCGGAGGGCTAGCGGAAACACCGGGGAACTGTTTTTT,CASSRRASGNTGELFF
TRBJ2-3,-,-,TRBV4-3,TGCGCCAGCAGCCAAGACAGGGAATACACAGATACGCAGTATTTT,CASSQDREYTDTQYF
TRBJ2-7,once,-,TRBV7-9,TGTGCCAGCAGCCCCGGACACCTCTACGAGCAGTACTTC,CASSPGHLYEQYF
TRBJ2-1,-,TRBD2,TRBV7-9,TGTGCCAGCACCTCCCTACTAGCGGGAGTGGATGAGCAGTTCTTC,CASTSLLAGVDEQFF
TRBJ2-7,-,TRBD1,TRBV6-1,TGTGCCAGCAGTGACCGGGACAGGATTTACGAGCAGTACTTC,CASSDRDRIYEQYF
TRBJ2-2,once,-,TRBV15,TGTGCCACCAGCGGCGGACAGTCCTATCCAGGGGAGCTGTTTTTT,CATSGGQSYPGELFF
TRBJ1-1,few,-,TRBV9,TGTGCCAGCAGCGTAATCTCGGGGAGCACTGAAGCTTTCTTT,CASSVISGSTEAFF
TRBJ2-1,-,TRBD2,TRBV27,TGTGCCAGCAGTTTAGCTAGCGGGGGCAATGAGCAGTTCTTC,CASSLASGGNEQFF
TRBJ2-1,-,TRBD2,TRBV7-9,TGTGCCAGCAGCTTAGCGCGGAGCGGGGGGTACAATGAGCAGTTCTTC,CASSLARSGGYNEQFF
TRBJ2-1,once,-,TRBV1,TGCACCAGCAGCATAAAAGGGACTAGCGGGAGCTTCTCCTACAATGAGCAGTTCTTC,CTSSIKGTSGSFSYNEQFF
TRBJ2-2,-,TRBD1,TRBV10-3,TGTGCCATCAGTGAGCGCGGGACAGGGGTGGCCGGGGAGCTGTTTTTT,CAISERGTGVAGELFF
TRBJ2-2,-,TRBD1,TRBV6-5,TGTGCCAGCAGGGACAGGGGTGCCGGGGAGCTGTTTTTT,CASRDRGAGELFF
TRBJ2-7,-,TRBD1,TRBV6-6,TGTGCCAGCAGTTACTCGACAGGGGCGACCTACGAGCAGTACTTC,CASSYSTGATYEQYF
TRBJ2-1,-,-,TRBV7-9,TGTGCCAGCAGCCCCATCCTCTCACGGGACAATGAGCAGTTCTTC,CASSPILSRDNEQFF
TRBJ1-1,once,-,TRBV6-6,TGTGCCAGCTCCCACCGGGGGGGGCCCGACACTGAAGCTTTCTTT,CASSHRGGPDTEAFF
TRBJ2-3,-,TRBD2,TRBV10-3,TGTGCCATCAGCCATACTAGCGGGGCCAGCACAGATACGCAGTATTTT,CAISHTSGASTDTQYF
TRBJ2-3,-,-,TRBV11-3,TGTGCCAGCAGCTTAGGAGGCGGGGCTAGCACAGATGCGCAGTATTTT,CASSLGGGASTDAQYF
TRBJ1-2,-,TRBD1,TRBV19,TGTGCCAGTAGTATGGGACAGGGGGCGGTTGGCTACACCTTC,CASSMGQGAVGYTF
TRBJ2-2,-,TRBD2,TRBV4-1,TGCGCCAGCAGCCCTTCCGGGACTAGCGGAGAGAGGGACACCGGGGAGCTGTTTTTT,CASSPSGTSGERDTGELFF
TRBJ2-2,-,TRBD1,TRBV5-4,TGTGCCAGCAGTCCCCGGGACAGGGGAACCGGGGAGCTGTTTTTT,CASSPRDRGTGELFF
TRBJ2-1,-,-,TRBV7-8,TGTGCCAGCAGCTCCCCGTCCTGGGCGGGCCCCAAGGATGAGCAGTTCTTC,CASSSPSWAGPKDEQFF
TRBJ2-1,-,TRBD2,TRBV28,TGTGCCAGCAGTCCGGGGACTAGCGGGAGGGCTCGGAATGAGCAGTTCTTC,CASSPGTSGRARNEQFF
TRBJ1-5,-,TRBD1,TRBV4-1,TGCGCCAGCAGCCAACCCGACACAGGGGGATGGGATCAGCCCCAGCATTTT,CASSQPDTGGWDQPQHF
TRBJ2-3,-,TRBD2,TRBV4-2,TGTGCCAGCAGCCAAGAGAGGGCGGGAGGGCCTCTAGATACGCAGTATTTT,CASSQERAGGPLDTQYF
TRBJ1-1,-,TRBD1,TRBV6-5,TGTGCCAGCAGTTCCATCAGGGGGACGGAAGACGCTGAAGCTTTCTTT,CASSSIRGTEDAEAFF
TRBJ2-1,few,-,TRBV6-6,TGTGCCAGCAGGACTGACGGAAGCTCCTACAATGAGCAGTTCTTC,CASRTDGSSYNEQFF
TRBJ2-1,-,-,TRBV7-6,TGTGCCAGCAGCCTATGGGAGTCAAATGAGCAGTTCTTC,CASSLWESNEQFF